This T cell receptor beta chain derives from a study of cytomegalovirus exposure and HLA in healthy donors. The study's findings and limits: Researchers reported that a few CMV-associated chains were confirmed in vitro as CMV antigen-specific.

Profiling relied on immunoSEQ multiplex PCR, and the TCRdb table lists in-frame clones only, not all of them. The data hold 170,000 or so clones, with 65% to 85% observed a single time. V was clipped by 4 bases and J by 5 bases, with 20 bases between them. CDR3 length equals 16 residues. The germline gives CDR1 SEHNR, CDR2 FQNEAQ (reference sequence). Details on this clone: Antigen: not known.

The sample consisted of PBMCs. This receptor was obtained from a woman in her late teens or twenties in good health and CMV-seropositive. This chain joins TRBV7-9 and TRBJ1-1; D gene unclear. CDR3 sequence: CASSSSWRAVGTEAFF. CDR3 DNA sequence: TGTGCCAGCAGCTCTAGCTGGAGGGCAGTGGGGACTGAAGCTTTCTTT.